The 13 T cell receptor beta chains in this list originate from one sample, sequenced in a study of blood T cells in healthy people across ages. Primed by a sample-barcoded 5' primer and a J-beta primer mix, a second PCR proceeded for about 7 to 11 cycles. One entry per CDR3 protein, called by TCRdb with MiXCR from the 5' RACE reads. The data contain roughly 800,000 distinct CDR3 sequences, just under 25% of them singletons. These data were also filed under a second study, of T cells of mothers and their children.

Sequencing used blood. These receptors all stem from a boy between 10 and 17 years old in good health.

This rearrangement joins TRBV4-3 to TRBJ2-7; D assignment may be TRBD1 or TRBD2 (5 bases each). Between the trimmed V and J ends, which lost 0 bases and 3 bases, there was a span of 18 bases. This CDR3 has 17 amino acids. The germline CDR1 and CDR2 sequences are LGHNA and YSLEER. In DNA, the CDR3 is TGCGCCAGCAGCCAAGACCGCGTGGGGGAAGGGTACTACGAGCAGTACTTC. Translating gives CASSQDRVGEGYYEQYF.

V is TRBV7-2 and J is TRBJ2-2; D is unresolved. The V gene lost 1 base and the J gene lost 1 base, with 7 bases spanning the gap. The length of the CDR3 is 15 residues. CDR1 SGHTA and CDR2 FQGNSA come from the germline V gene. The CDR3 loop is CASSLGRRNTGELFF. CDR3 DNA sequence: TGTGCCAGCAGCTTAGGTCGGAGGAACACCGGGGAGCTGTTTTTT.

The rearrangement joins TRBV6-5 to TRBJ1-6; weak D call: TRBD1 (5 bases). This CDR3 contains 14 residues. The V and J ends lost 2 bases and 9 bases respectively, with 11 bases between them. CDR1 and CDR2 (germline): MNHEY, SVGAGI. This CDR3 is CASSYRDQGSPLHF. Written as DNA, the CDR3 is TGTGCCAGCAGTTACAGGGACCAGGGTTCACCCCTCCACTTT.

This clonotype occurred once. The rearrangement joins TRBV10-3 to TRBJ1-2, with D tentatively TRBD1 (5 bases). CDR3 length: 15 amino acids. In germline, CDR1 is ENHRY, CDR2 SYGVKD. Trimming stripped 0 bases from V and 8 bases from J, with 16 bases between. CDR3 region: CAISESNAGLDGYTF. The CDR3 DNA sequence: TGTGCCATCAGTGAGTCGAACGCAGGGTTGGACGGCTACACCTTC.

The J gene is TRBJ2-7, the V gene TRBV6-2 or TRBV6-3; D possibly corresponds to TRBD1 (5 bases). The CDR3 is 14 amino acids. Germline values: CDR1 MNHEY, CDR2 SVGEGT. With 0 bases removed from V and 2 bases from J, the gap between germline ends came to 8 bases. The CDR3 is CASSYSTETYEQYF. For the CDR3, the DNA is TGTGCCAGCAGTTACTCGACAGAGACCTACGAGCAGTACTTC.

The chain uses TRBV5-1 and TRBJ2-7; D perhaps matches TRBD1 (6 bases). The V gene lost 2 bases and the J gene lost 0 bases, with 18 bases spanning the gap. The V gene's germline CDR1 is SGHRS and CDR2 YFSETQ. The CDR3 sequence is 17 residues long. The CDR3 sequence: CASSFSGTHTSSYEQYF. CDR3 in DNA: TGCGCCAGCAGCTTCTCCGGGACACACACCAGCTCCTACGAGCAGTACTTC.

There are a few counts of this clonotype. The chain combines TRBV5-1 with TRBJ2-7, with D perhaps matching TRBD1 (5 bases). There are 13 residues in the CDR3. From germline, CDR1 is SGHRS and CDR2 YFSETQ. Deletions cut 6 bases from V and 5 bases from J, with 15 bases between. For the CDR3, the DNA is TGCGCCAGCACCGAAGGGGTATCTAACGAGCAGTACTTC. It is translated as CASTEGVSNEQYF. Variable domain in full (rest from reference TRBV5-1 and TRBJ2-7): KAGVTQTPRYLIKTRGQQVTLSCSPISGHRSVSWYQQTPGQGLQFLFEYFSETQRNKGNFPGRFSGRQFSNSRSEMNVSTLELGDSALYLCASTEGVSNEQYFGPGTRLTVT.

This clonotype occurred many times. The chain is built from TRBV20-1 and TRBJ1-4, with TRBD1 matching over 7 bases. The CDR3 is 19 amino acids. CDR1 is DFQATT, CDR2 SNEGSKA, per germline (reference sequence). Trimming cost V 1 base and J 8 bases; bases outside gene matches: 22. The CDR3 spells CSARGGSRGMSTFKEKLFF. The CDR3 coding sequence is TGCAGTGCTAGAGGAGGGAGCAGGGGGATGAGCACTTTTAAGGAAAAACTGTTTTTT.

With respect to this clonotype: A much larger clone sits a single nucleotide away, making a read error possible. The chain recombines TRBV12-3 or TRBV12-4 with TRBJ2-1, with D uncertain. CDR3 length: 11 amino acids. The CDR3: CASRLGNEQFF. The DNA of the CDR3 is TGTGCCAGCAGATTAGGGAATGAGCAGTTCTTC.

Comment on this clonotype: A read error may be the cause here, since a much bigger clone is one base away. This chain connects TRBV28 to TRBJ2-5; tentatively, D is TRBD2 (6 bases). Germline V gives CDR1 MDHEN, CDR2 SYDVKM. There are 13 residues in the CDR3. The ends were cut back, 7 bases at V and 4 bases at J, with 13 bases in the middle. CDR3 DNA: TGTGCCAGCAACGATGCGGGGTTAGAGACCCAGTACTTC. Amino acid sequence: CASNDAGLETQYF.

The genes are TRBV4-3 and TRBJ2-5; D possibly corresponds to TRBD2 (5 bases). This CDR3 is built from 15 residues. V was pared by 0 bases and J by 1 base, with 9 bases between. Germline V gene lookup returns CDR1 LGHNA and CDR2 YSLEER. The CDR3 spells CASSQDMLAQETQYF. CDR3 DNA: TGCGCCAGCAGCCAAGATATGCTAGCCCAAGAGACCCAGTACTTC.

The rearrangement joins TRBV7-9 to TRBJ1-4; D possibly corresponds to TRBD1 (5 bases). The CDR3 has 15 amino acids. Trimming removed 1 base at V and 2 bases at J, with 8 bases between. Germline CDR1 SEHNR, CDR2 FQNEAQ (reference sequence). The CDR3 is CASSLGRVTNEKLFF. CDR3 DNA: TGTGCCAGCAGCTTAGGCAGGGTTACTAATGAAAAACTGTTTTTT.

The CDR3, as DNA: TGCGCCAGCAGCACCGGACAGAACACCGGGGAGCTGTTTTTT. It specifies CASSTGQNTGELFF. The chain is built from TRBV5-1 and TRBJ2-2; maybe TRBD1 (5 bases). V lost 4 bases to trimming and J lost 1 base, with 8 bases between them. The CDR3 is 14 residues long. CDR1 is SGHRS, CDR2 YFSETQ, per germline.